Each of the 30 T cell receptor beta chains below was sequenced from the same sample in a study of OX40 agonist ivuxolimab in advanced cancers. Libraries were prepared by immunoSEQ multiplex PCR; TCRdb keeps only in-frame clonotypes and omits some of them. In the table there are 55,000 to 70,000 clones, nearly 85% of which are singletons. The sample was CD4+ or CD8+ T cells sorted from blood, taken in a trial of the OX40 agonist ivuxolimab. The receptor set was obtained from an adult with an advanced solid tumor such as melanoma, head and neck, liver or kidney cancer.

The gene calls are TRBV15 and TRBJ2-6, with TRBD2 matching 10 bases. Trimming removed 7 bases from V and 2 bases from J; junction bases left unmatched: 20. CDR1 and CDR2 (germline): LNHNV, YYDKDF (reference sequence). This CDR3 comprises 21 residues. This chain's CDR3 is CATNTLRGSGRPVTGANVLTF. CDR3 bases: TGTGCCACCAACACCCTCCGGGGTAGCGGGAGGCCCGTCACTGGGGCCAACGTCCTGACTTTC.

DNA for the CDR3: TGTGCCAGCAGCCCTAGCGGGGGGGCCTTTGAGACCCAGTACTTC. It yields the protein CASSPSGGAFETQYF. This rearrangement joins TRBV14 to TRBJ2-5; 12 nucleotides agree with TRBD2. This CDR3 region has 15 residues. V trimming: 4 bases; J trimming: 5 bases; junction bases outside the gene matches: 5. Germline CDR1 SGHDN, CDR2 FVKESK.

The V and J genes are TRBV6-1 and TRBJ2-1; TRBD2 might be the D (5 bases). The germline V and J ends were trimmed by 0 bases and 0 bases, with 12 bases remaining between them. Germline V lookup: CDR1 MNHNS, CDR2 SASEGT. This CDR3 comprises 17 residues. CDR3 in DNA: TGTGCCAGCAGTGAAGCGTTTAGCGCCTACTCCTACAATGAGCAGTTCTTC. Amino acids: CASSEAFSAYSYNEQFF.

The chain couples TRBV4-3 to TRBJ1-3; D may be TRBD1 (5 bases). Germline CDR1 is LGHNA and CDR2 is YSLEER. The CDR3 extends over 15 amino acids. Trimming shortened V by 4 bases and J by 2 bases, and 12 bases separated the two germline ends. CDR3 coding DNA: TGCGCCAGCAGCCCATCCCCGGGGGCTGGAAACACCATATATTTT. Its protein is CASSPSPGAGNTIYF.

The chain is built from TRBV2 and TRBJ2-7, with unresolved D. CDR1 and CDR2 from the germline V gene are SNHLY and FYNNEI. The ends were cut back, 1 base at V and 0 bases at J, with 7 bases in the middle. This CDR3 comprises 14 residues. CDR3 loop: CASSEGGASYEQYF. The CDR3 coding sequence is TGTGCCAGCAGTGAAGGGGGTGCCTCCTACGAGCAGTACTTC.

CDR3 bases: TGCGCCAGCAGCCAAGACACAGGGGCTGGGGCCAACGTCCTGACTTTC. This sequence encodes CASSQDTGAGANVLTF. The chain recombines TRBV4-1 with TRBJ2-6; TRBD1 agrees at 7 bases. The CDR3 is 16 amino acids. Germline assignment: CDR1 MGHRA and CDR2 YSYEKL. The trim removed 0 bases at V and 2 bases at J, leaving 1 base unmatched.

V and J are TRBV5-6 and TRBJ2-3; 14 bases agree with TRBD2. The germline V gene encodes CDR1 SGHDT and CDR2 YYEEEE. V was pared by 3 bases and J by 5 bases, with 5 bases of the junction left unmatched. The CDR3 has 16 residues. Written as DNA, the CDR3 is TGTGCCAGCAGCTCAAGACTAGCGGGAGGGGTAGATACGCAGTATTTT. This gives the protein CASSSRLAGGVDTQYF.

The rearrangement links TRBV9 to TRBJ1-6; 7 bases are shared with TRBD1. The germline V gene has CDR1 SGDLS and CDR2 YYNGEE. The CDR3 covers 14 residues. The ends lost 3 bases at V and 6 bases at J; junction bases unmatched: 3. CDR3 DNA sequence: TGTGCCAGCAGCGCCGGACAGGCTAATTCACCCCTCCACTTT. It encodes CASSAGQANSPLHF. The whole variable domain, filled in from reference TRBV9 and TRBJ1-6, reads DSGVTQTPKHLITATGQRVTLRCSPRSGDLSVYWYQQSLDQGLQFLIQYYNGEERAKGNILERFSAQQFPDLHSELNLSSLELGDSALYFCASSAGQANSPLHFGNGTRLTVT.

V is TRBV30 and J is TRBJ1-1; D call uncertain. V gave up 3 bases and J gave up 2 bases, with 10 bases separating them. Germline V CDR1 and CDR2: GTSNPN, SVGIG (reference sequence). The length of the CDR3 is 13 residues. This CDR3 reads CAWSVDDNTEAFF. In nucleotides, the CDR3 is TGTGCCTGGAGCGTTGATGATAACACTGAAGCTTTCTTT. Full variable domain (missing parts from reference TRBV30 and TRBJ1-1): SQTIHQWPATLVQPVGSPLSLECTVEGTSNPNLYWYRQAAGRGLQLLFYSVGIGQISSEVPQNLSASRPQDRQFILSSKKLLLSDSGFYLCAWSVDDNTEAFFGQGTRLTVV.

This rearrangement joins TRBV28 to TRBJ2-7; possibly TRBD1 for D (5 bases). The germline V gene has CDR1 MDHEN and CDR2 SYDVKM. V lost 2 bases and J lost 2, with 13 bases in between. The CDR3 extends over 15 amino acids. CDR3 bases: TGTGCCAGCAGTTTAAGTAGGGGCACAACCTACGAGCAGTACTTC. Protein product: CASSLSRGTTYEQYF.

V usage is TRBV2 and J usage is TRBJ1-1, with 7 bases lining up with TRBD1. Trimming cost V 5 bases and J 5 bases; bases outside gene matches: 8. The CDR3 loop spans 14 amino acids. Looked up from germline, CDR1 is SNHLY and CDR2 is FYNNEI. As DNA, the CDR3 is TGTGCCAGCAGTAGGACGACAGGGCAAACTGAAGCTTTCTTT. Its translation is CASSRTTGQTEAFF. Full variable domain (remainder filled in from reference TRBV2 and TRBJ1-1): EPEVTQTPSHQVTQMGQEVILRCVPISNHLYFYWYRQILGQKVEFLVSFYNNEISEKSEIFDDQFSVERPDGSNFTLKIRSTKLEDSAMYFCASSRTTGQTEAFFGQGTRLTVV.

The V call is TRBV2, the J call TRBJ2-2; D not certain. This CDR3 is built from 13 residues. CDR1 SNHLY and CDR2 FYNNEI come from the germline V gene. Trimming pared 1 base from V and 6 bases from J, leaving 6 bases between. Here the CDR3 DNA reads TGTGCCAGCAGTGAAGAGAAGGCCGGGGAGCTGTTTTTT. Translated: CASSEEKAGELFF.

The CDR3 loop is CASSRGQGRNEQFF. CDR3 bases: TGTGCCAGCAGCCGGGGACAGGGTAGGAATGAGCAGTTCTTC. The genes are TRBV9 and TRBJ2-1; 9 nucleotides agree with TRBD1. The CDR3 is 14 amino acids. Trimming cost V 4 bases and J 7 bases; bases outside gene matches: 6. In germline, CDR1 is SGDLS, CDR2 YYNGEE.

CDR3 loop: CASSLAGTGGLRRQYF. In DNA form, the CDR3 reads TGTGCCAGCAGCTTGGCAGGGACAGGGGGCTTAAGGAGGCAGTACTTC. The V and J genes are TRBV5-5 and TRBJ2-7; 12 bases align to TRBD1. The junction had 10 bases not matched to a gene; V was cut back by 0 bases and J by 9 bases. CDR1 and CDR2 (germline): SGHKS, YYEKEE (reference sequence). This CDR3 has 16 amino acids.

The V gene is TRBV6-1, the J gene TRBJ2-7; D possibly corresponds to TRBD1 (6 bases). This CDR3 is 15 amino acids long. The germline V gene encodes CDR1 MNHNS and CDR2 SASEGT. Trimming removed 5 bases from V and 0 bases from J, with 14 bases in between. CDR3 in DNA: TGTGCCAGCAGTACTAACAGGGCTTACTCCTACGAGCAGTACTTC. Its protein product is CASSTNRAYSYEQYF.

Comments on this clone: This may stem from a read error, because a much larger clone lies one nucleotide away. V usage is TRBV11-1 and J usage is TRBJ1-1; D is possibly TRBD1 (5 bases). Germline V gives CDR1 SGHAT, CDR2 FQDESV (reference sequence). The length of the CDR3 is 13 residues. The CDR3, as DNA: TGTGCCAGCAGCTCGACAGAGAACGCTGAAGCTTTCTTT. It translates to CASSSTENAEAFF.

The J gene is TRBJ1-2, the V gene TRBV16; 7 bases align to TRBD1. The V and J ends lost 0 bases and 2 bases, in that order; junction bases with no gene match: 6. Germline V lookup: CDR1 KGHSY, CDR2 FQNENV. This CDR3 region has 16 residues. The CDR3, as DNA: TGTGCCAGCAGCCAATCGATGGGGGACAGAAACTATGGCTACACCTTC. Its translation: CASSQSMGDRNYGYTF.

This chain joins TRBV5-6 and TRBJ2-1; 8 nucleotides agree with TRBD2. Trimming removed 4 bases from V and 13 bases from J; junction bases left unmatched: 7. Germline V gene data show CDR1 as SGHDT and CDR2 as YYEEEE. The CDR3 runs 12 residues. CDR3 in DNA: TGTGCCAGCAGCCGTGCGGGGGGCTATCAGTTCTTC. Protein sequence: CASSRAGGYQFF.

The rearrangement links TRBV30 to TRBJ2-7; possible D gene TRBD1, 5 bases. CDR1 GTSNPN and CDR2 SVGIG come from the germline V gene (reference sequence). Trimming took off 5 bases at V and 0 bases at J, with 14 bases between the two ends. This CDR3 spans 14 amino acids. The CDR3, as DNA: TGTGCCTGGTCCCTAGGGGAAACCTCCTACGAGCAGTACTTC. Amino acid sequence: CAWSLGETSYEQYF.

The chain links TRBV7-3 to TRBJ2-2, with a weak D call TRBD1 (6 bases). Per the germline V gene, CDR1 is SGHTA and CDR2 is FQGTGA. The CDR3 extends over 15 amino acids. The V and J ends lost 3 bases and 4 bases respectively, with 12 bases between them. DNA of the CDR3: TGTGCCAGCAGCTTCAGGGGCGGGTCCACCGGGGAGCTGTTTTTT. This encodes CASSFRGGSTGELFF.

The chain combines TRBV28 with TRBJ1-1; TRBD1 matches at 7 bases. V was clipped by 6 bases and J by 4 bases; unmatched bases: 5. Germline lookup yields CDR1 MDHEN and CDR2 SYDVKM. The CDR3 contains 13 residues. CDR3 sequence (DNA): TGTGCCAGCAGCTTTACAGGGGCCACTGAAGCTTTCTTT. This codes for CASSFTGATEAFF.

The V gene is TRBV15, the J gene TRBJ2-4, with a weak D call TRBD1 (6 bases). V gave up 0 bases and J gave up 10 bases, with 16 bases separating them. Per the germline V gene, CDR1 is LNHNV and CDR2 is YYDKDF (reference sequence). This CDR3 has 15 amino acids. CDR3 sequence: CATSRDIQGGRIQYF. CDR3 sequence (DNA): TGTGCCACCAGCAGAGATATCCAAGGGGGACGGATTCAGTACTTC.

The rearrangement links TRBV7-2 to TRBJ2-3; the match to TRBD2 covers 16 bases. Germline-derived CDR1 and CDR2 are SGHTA and FQGNSA. V lost 6 bases, J lost 6 bases, and 9 bases stayed unmatched. CDR3 length equals 17 residues. CDR3 nucleotides: TGTGCCAGCAGTTCTCCGGGACTAGCGGGGGGGCTGGATACGCAGTATTTT. Translating it yields CASSSPGLAGGLDTQYF.

The gene calls are TRBV25-1 and TRBJ1-1; no reliable D call. With 0 bases removed from V and 2 bases from J, the gap between germline ends came to 13 bases. Germline CDR1 MGHDK, CDR2 SYGVNS. This CDR3 region has 16 residues. This chain's CDR3 is CASSEYGINPNTEAFF. Written as DNA, the CDR3 is TGTGCCAGCAGTGAATATGGAATCAACCCCAACACTGAAGCTTTCTTT.

V gene TRBV7-9 combines with J gene TRBJ1-2; D is undetermined. This CDR3 has 13 amino acids. Germline lookup yields CDR1 SEHNR and CDR2 FQNEAQ (reference sequence). Trimming took off 5 bases at V and 4 bases at J, with 11 bases between the two ends. The CDR3 DNA is TGTGCCAGCAGCACCCTGGAGGGCTATGGCTACACCTTC. Translated: CASSTLEGYGYTF.

V is TRBV5-4 and J is TRBJ2-7; 10 nucleotides line up with TRBD1. V lost 4 bases, J lost 6 bases, and 1 base stayed unmatched. Germline values: CDR1 SGHNT, CDR2 YYREEE (reference sequence). The CDR3 length is 12 residues. The CDR3 DNA reads TGTGCCAGCAGCAGGACAGGGGGCGAGCAGTACTTC. This codes for CASSRTGGEQYF.

This clone has only one observation. The V and J genes are TRBV18 and TRBJ1-3, with a tentative D call TRBD1 (5 bases). Trimming stripped 4 bases from V and 0 bases from J, with 10 bases between. CDR1 and CDR2 from the germline V gene are KGHSH and LQKENI. This CDR3 is 15 amino acids long. CDR3 sequence reads: CASSLGPSSGNTIYF. CDR3 nucleotides: TGTGCCAGCTCACTGGGACCTAGCTCTGGAAACACCATATATTTT.

This clone was recorded only once. This chain uses TRBV28 with TRBJ1-5; TRBD1 agrees at 7 bases. CDR3 length: 17 residues. The V gene's germline CDR1 is MDHEN and CDR2 SYDVKM. The V gene end was trimmed by 6 bases and the J gene end by 0 bases; junction bases not matched to a gene: 11. CDR3 sequence reads: CASRTGAGFYSNQPQHF. The CDR3 nucleotides are TGTGCCAGCAGAACAGGGGCGGGGTTTTATAGCAATCAGCCCCAGCATTTT.

This chain uses TRBV29-1 with TRBJ1-1; D is uncertain. The V gene lost 6 bases and the J gene lost 0 bases, with 5 bases spanning the gap. Looked up from germline, CDR1 is SQVTM and CDR2 is ANQGSEA. This CDR3 region has 11 residues. The CDR3 sequence is CSVTMNTEAFF. The CDR3, as DNA: TGCAGCGTCACCATGAACACTGAAGCTTTCTTT.

CDR3 sequence: CSAGREYEQYF. The CDR3 coding sequence is TGCAGTGCTGGACGGGAATACGAGCAGTACTTC. The chain has TRBV20-1 and TRBJ2-7, with D possibly matching TRBD2 (5 bases). Per germline, CDR1 DFQATT and CDR2 SNEGSKA (reference sequence). The CDR3 is made up of 11 amino acids. Trimming took 5 bases from V and 4 from J, leaving 9 bases between them.